The 28 T cell receptor beta chains below were found in one sample sequenced in a study of cytomegalovirus exposure and HLA in healthy donors. The PCR had 60 Vbeta and 13 Jbeta primers. This table comes from immunoSEQ multiplex PCR, and its TCRdb copy is limited to in-frame clones, with some not included. The sample consists of roughly 160,000 clones, approximately 85% of them appearing once. Sequences were obtained from PBMCs. These TCRs come from a man aged 18-30 years in good health and CMV-seropositive.

The chain has TRBV4-1 and TRBJ1-5; 8 nucleotides line up with TRBD1. The ends lost 0 bases at V and 6 bases at J; junction bases unmatched: 7. Germline CDR1 reads MGHRA; CDR2 reads YSYEKL. This CDR3 has 16 residues. CDR3 DNA: TGCGCCAGCAGCCAAGAAGGCGCACAGGGGGGTCAGCCCCAGCATTTT. This sequence encodes CASSQEGAQGGQPQHF.

DNA of the CDR3: TGTGCCAGCAGCTTCGGGGGACGGGTCTATGGCTACACCTTC. Translating it yields CASSFGGRVYGYTF. V is TRBV11-2 and J is TRBJ1-2; tentative D call: TRBD1 (5 bases). Per germline, CDR1 SGHAT and CDR2 FQNNGV. The V gene lost 3 bases and the J gene lost 4 bases, with 12 bases spanning the gap. The CDR3 runs to 14 residues.

Details on this clone: This is likely a read error, given that the CDR3 carries no conserved phenylalanine or tryptophan at its end. V usage is TRBV27 and J usage is TRBJ2-7; TRBD2 matches at 9 bases. CDR3 size: 15 residues. J lost 6 bases, V lost 5 bases, and 11 bases had no gene match. The germline V gene encodes CDR1 MNHEY and CDR2 SMNVEV (reference sequence). CDR3 sequence (DNA): TGTGCCAGCAGTAGGGTTGCGGGGGGGCAGAGCGAGCAGTACCTC. Its protein product is CASSRVAGGQSEQYL.

J is TRBJ2-7 and V is TRBV6-5, with 7 bases fitting TRBD1. Germline trimming cut 6 bases from V and 3 bases from J; bases unmatched to any gene: 8. The CDR3 totals 14 residues. Per germline, CDR1 MNHEY and CDR2 SVGAGI. CDR3 in amino acids: CASRGRDSNYEQYF. In nucleotides, the CDR3 is TGTGCCAGCAGAGGCCGGGACAGCAACTACGAGCAGTACTTC.

The chain couples TRBV4-1 to TRBJ2-3; maybe TRBD2 (6 bases). Per the germline V gene, CDR1 is MGHRA and CDR2 is YSYEKL. The CDR3 sequence is 18 residues long. With 3 bases removed from V and 2 bases from J, the gap between germline ends came to 21 bases. This CDR3 reads CASSQGTFTGLLTDTQYF. The CDR3, as DNA: TGCGCCAGCAGCCAGGGGACCTTCACGGGACTCCTCACAGATACGCAGTATTTT.

The chain carries TRBV5-1 and TRBJ2-2, with 9 bases fitting TRBD1. CDR1 is SGHRS and CDR2 is YFSETQ in the germline V gene. CDR3 size: 16 residues. V gave up 3 bases and J gave up 6 bases; unmatched junction bases: 9. The DNA for the CDR3 is TGCGCCAGCAGCTCGAGAGCGGGACAGGGCTCCGGGGAGCTGTTTTTT. Protein product: CASSSRAGQGSGELFF. The full variable domain, in which reference TRBV5-1 and TRBJ2-2 provide the parts outside the CDR3, is KAGVTQTPRYLIKTRGQQVTLSCSPISGHRSVSWYQQTPGQGLQFLFEYFSETQRNKGNFPGRFSGRQFSNSRSEMNVSTLELGDSALYLCASSSRAGQGSGELFFGEGSRLTVL.

This clone has only one observation. Within the sample, other DNA sequences also encode this same CDR3. This chain uses TRBV15 with TRBJ2-7; D is perhaps TRBD2 (6 bases). Looked up from germline, CDR1 is LNHNV and CDR2 is YYDKDF (reference sequence). The CDR3 contains 14 residues. The V end was cut by 4 bases, the J end by 2 bases, with 12 bases between. This CDR3 reads CATSTGTGAYEQYF. The CDR3 nucleotides read TGTGCCACCAGCACAGGGACGGGAGCCTACGAGCAGTACTTC.

The V and J genes are TRBV5-1 and TRBJ1-2; TRBD1 aligns across 8 bases. The trim removed 0 bases at V and 4 bases at J, leaving 11 bases unmatched. This CDR3 has 17 amino acids. CDR1 and CDR2 from the germline V gene are SGHRS and YFSETQ. The CDR3 loop is CASSLGGTGQDIYGYTF. CDR3 in DNA: TGCGCCAGCAGCTTGGGGGGTACGGGACAGGACATCTATGGCTACACCTTC. Full variable domain (remainder filled in from reference TRBV5-1 and TRBJ1-2): KAGVTQTPRYLIKTRGQQVTLSCSPISGHRSVSWYQQTPGQGLQFLFEYFSETQRNKGNFPGRFSGRQFSNSRSEMNVSTLELGDSALYLCASSLGGTGQDIYGYTFGSGTRLTVV.

The V gene is TRBV7-8, the J gene TRBJ2-1; TRBD1 is a possible D gene (5 bases). The CDR3 covers 14 residues. The V end was cut by 0 bases, the J end by 8 bases, with 11 bases between. Germline V gene data show CDR1 as SGHVS and CDR2 as FQNEAQ. The CDR3 here is CASSLAGRGDEQFF. The CDR3 DNA is TGTGCCAGCAGCTTAGCGGGTAGGGGCGATGAGCAGTTCTTC.

This chain connects TRBV18 to TRBJ1-1; D is possibly TRBD1 (5 bases). The V gene lost 3 bases and the J gene lost 4 bases, with 12 bases spanning the gap. In germline, CDR1 is KGHSH, CDR2 LQKENI. The CDR3 has 14 residues. CDR3 sequence (DNA): TGTGCCAGCTCACCGAGCAGGGCGTTCACTGAAGCTTTCTTT. It specifies CASSPSRAFTEAFF.

The rearrangement links TRBV2 to TRBJ2-2, with 7 positions matching TRBD1. J lost 2 bases, V lost 3 bases, and 12 bases had no gene match. The CDR3 consists of 18 residues. Germline loops: CDR1 SNHLY, CDR2 FYNNEI. CDR3 coding DNA: TGTGCCAGCAGTGAGAGGATTCCGGGACAGTCAAACACCGGGGAGCTGTTTTTT. As protein: CASSERIPGQSNTGELFF.

The chain couples TRBV15 to TRBJ2-1; tentative D call: TRBD1 (5 bases). The CDR3 runs to 15 residues. Trimming cost V 6 bases and J 0 bases, with 12 bases left between them. Germline V lookup: CDR1 LNHNV, CDR2 YYDKDF (reference sequence). Here the CDR3 reads CATRETVSSYNEQFF. CDR3 nucleotide sequence: TGTGCCACCAGGGAGACAGTTAGCTCCTACAATGAGCAGTTCTTC. Variable domain in full (rest from reference TRBV15 and TRBJ2-1): DAMVIQNPRYQVTQFGKPVTLSCSQTLNHNVMYWYQQKSSQAPKLLFHYYDKDFNNEADTPDNFQSRRPNTSFCFLDIRSPGLGDTAMYLCATRETVSSYNEQFFGPGTRLTVL.

This chain links TRBV19 with TRBJ1-2, with 10 bases lining up with TRBD1. The CDR3 length is 17 residues. After removal of 2 bases from V and 5 bases from J, the junction contained 11 bases not matched to a gene. Germline lookup yields CDR1 LNHDA and CDR2 SQIVND (reference sequence). CDR3 residues: CASSISRGQGKMYGYTF. CDR3 nucleotide sequence: TGTGCCAGTAGTATATCGAGGGGACAGGGGAAAATGTATGGCTACACCTTC. Filled out from reference TRBV19 and TRBJ1-2, the complete variable domain reads DGGITQSPKYLFRKEGQNVTLSCEQNLNHDAMYWYRQDPGQGLRLIYYSQIVNDFQKGDIAEGYSVSREKKESFPLTVTSAQKNPTAFYLCASSISRGQGKMYGYTFGSGTRLTVV.

In this sample, this clone turned up a few times. V and J are TRBV21-1 and TRBJ2-7; TRBD2 was called by the table and not checked on the DNA. TRBV21-1 is noted as a pseudogene. The CDR3 loop spans 18 amino acids. This chain's CDR3 is CASSKAGGRGSMGYEQYF. The CDR3 bases are TGTGCCAGCAGCAAAGCGGGGGGACGGGGGTCGATGGGCTACGAGCAGTACTTC.

The chain couples TRBV4-2 to TRBJ2-4; 10 nucleotides agree with TRBD2. CDR1 and CDR2 (germline): LGHNA, YNFKEQ. The CDR3 spans 19 residues. V was clipped by 5 bases and J by 3 bases; unmatched bases: 16. The CDR3: CASSSSVLAGVGGKNIQYF. CDR3 DNA: TGTGCCAGCAGCTCATCGGTCCTAGCGGGGGTGGGAGGCAAAAACATTCAGTACTTC.

The J gene is TRBJ2-7, the V gene TRBV25-1; TRBD1 might be the D (6 bases). The V gene lost 4 bases and the J gene lost 3 bases, with 13 bases spanning the gap. In germline, CDR1 is MGHDK, CDR2 SYGVNS. The CDR3 loop spans 14 amino acids. CDR3 sequence (DNA): TGTGCCAGCAGTGCCTCAGGACAGCACTACGAGCAGTACTTC. Translation: CASSASGQHYEQYF.

The chain has TRBV11-2 and TRBJ1-1; TRBD1 is a possible D gene (5 bases). Trimming took 7 bases from V and 1 from J, leaving 13 bases between them. Germline V gene sequence: CDR1 SGHAT, CDR2 FQNNGV. This CDR3 region has 14 residues. CDR3 loop: CASTPTAQNTEAFF. The CDR3 nucleotides read TGTGCCAGCACCCCGACAGCACAGAACACTGAAGCTTTCTTT.

This rearrangement joins TRBV11-3 to TRBJ2-5, with D possibly matching TRBD1 (5 bases). Germline V gene sequence: CDR1 SGHNT, CDR2 YENEEA. The CDR3 covers 13 residues. V lost 5 bases and J lost 4, with 11 bases in between. The CDR3 sequence is CASSGRQGETQYF. In DNA, the CDR3 is TGTGCCAGCAGCGGTAGGCAGGGAGAGACCCAGTACTTC.

This sequence joins TRBV5-4 and TRBJ2-7; D uncertain. From germline, CDR1 is SGHNT and CDR2 YYREEE (reference sequence). This CDR3 contains 14 residues. V lost 2 bases and J 5 bases, leaving 14 bases between the germline ends. This CDR3 reads CASSLVGSLNEQYF. In DNA form, the CDR3 reads TGTGCCAGCAGCTTAGTTGGTAGCCTCAACGAGCAGTACTTC.

The CDR3 sequence: CAWSPGRTEAFF. CDR3 DNA sequence: TGTGCCTGGAGTCCAGGGAGGACTGAAGCTTTCTTT. The V and J genes are TRBV30 and TRBJ1-1; D perhaps matches TRBD1 (5 bases). V dropped 2 bases and J dropped 5 bases, with 9 bases sitting between them. In germline, CDR1 is GTSNPN, CDR2 SVGIG (reference sequence). This CDR3 is built from 12 residues. The complete variable domain, with remaining parts taken from reference TRBV30 and TRBJ1-1, reads SQTIHQWPATLVQPVGSPLSLECTVEGTSNPNLYWYRQAAGRGLQLLFYSVGIGQISSEVPQNLSASRPQDRQFILSSKKLLLSDSGFYLCAWSPGRTEAFFGQGTRLTVV.

The chain links TRBV4-1 to TRBJ2-5, with 13 bases that match TRBD2. The junction had 10 bases not matched to a gene; V was cut back by 4 bases and J by 5 bases. CDR1 is MGHRA, CDR2 YSYEKL, per germline. The CDR3 loop spans 17 amino acids. In nucleotides, the CDR3 is TGCGCCAGCAGCCTCACTAGCGGGGGGGCCCAGGGGGAGACCCAGTACTTC. It yields the protein CASSLTSGGAQGETQYF.

CDR3 DNA: TGCGCCAGCAGCTCGACTAGCGGGGGAGCGAACACCGGGGAGCTGTTTTTT. Its protein product is CASSSTSGGANTGELFF. V is TRBV5-1 and J is TRBJ2-2; 12 nucleotides match TRBD2. Germline V CDR1 and CDR2: SGHRS, YFSETQ. This CDR3 is 17 amino acids long. The J segment lost 0 bases and the V segment lost 3 bases, leaving 3 bases of the junction unmatched.

The rearrangement links TRBV7-9 to TRBJ2-5, with D tentatively TRBD1 (5 bases). The CDR3 extends over 14 amino acids. Germline loops: CDR1 SEHNR, CDR2 FQNEAQ (reference sequence). The V end was cut by 5 bases, the J end by 0 bases, with 10 bases between. CDR3 protein: CASSLQEYQETQYF. The CDR3 nucleotides are TGTGCCAGCAGCCTACAGGAATACCAAGAGACCCAGTACTTC.

The chain employs TRBV7-2 and TRBJ2-5; tentatively, D is TRBD1 (6 bases). CDR3 size: 15 residues. Trimming left V 5 bases short and J 2 bases short, with 15 bases between. CDR1 and CDR2 from the germline V gene are SGHTA and FQGNSA. This chain's CDR3 is CASSPKRGSQETQYF. The DNA for the CDR3 is TGTGCCAGCAGCCCGAAAAGGGGGTCACAAGAGACCCAGTACTTC.

V and J are TRBV6-6 and TRBJ2-3; 7 bases align to TRBD1. The germline V gene encodes CDR1 MNHNY and CDR2 SVGAGI (reference sequence). The CDR3 contains 14 residues. After removal of 8 bases from V and 9 bases from J, the junction contained 14 bases not matched to a gene. The DNA of the CDR3 is TGTGCCAGCGGCGAGAGGGGGCCCTCCGACACGCAGTATTTT. This encodes CASGERGPSDTQYF.

The chain is built from TRBV5-6 and TRBJ2-3; no firm D call. The CDR3 is made up of 13 amino acids. The germline V gene encodes CDR1 SGHDT and CDR2 YYEEEE. Trimming took off 4 bases at V and 0 bases at J, with 6 bases between the two ends. CDR3 protein: CASSRGSTDTQYF. CDR3 coding DNA: TGTGCCAGCAGCCGCGGAAGCACAGATACGCAGTATTTT.

As to this clone: One junction end disagrees with the germline gene, perhaps due to a read error. The chain combines TRBV6-1 with TRBJ2-5; 8 bases fit TRBD1. Per the germline V gene, CDR1 is MNHNS and CDR2 is SASEGT. The CDR3 has 13 residues. CDR3 coding DNA: TGTGCCGGCAGTGGACAGGGTTGGGAGACCCAGTACTTC. Its protein product is CAGSGQGWETQYF.

The chain combines TRBV19 with TRBJ1-3; D gene uncertain. This CDR3 has 14 residues. CDR1 and CDR2 from the germline V gene are LNHDA and SQIVND (reference sequence). With 5 bases removed from V and 0 bases from J, the gap between germline ends came to 8 bases. CDR3 DNA: TGTGCCAGTAGTGGGCTCGACTCTGGAAACACCATATATTTT. Protein product: CASSGLDSGNTIYF.